This T cell receptor beta chain was identified in a study of OX40 agonist ivuxolimab in advanced cancers. Overall study context: Patients in dose escalation had liver, melanoma, kidney or head and neck cancers. Males comprised over 80% of the group, whose mean age was approximately 60 years (range 23 to 79). Allowance was made for prior anti-PD-1, anti-PD-L1 or anti-CTLA-4 therapy, and approximately 40% had some.

The data were produced by immunoSEQ multiplex PCR, yet TCRdb's version contains in-frame clones alone and is incomplete. The sample shows roughly 80,000 clones, about 86% of them seen only once. Germline CDR1 reads MDHEN; CDR2 reads SYDVKM. With 6 bases removed from V and 7 bases from J, the gap between germline ends came to 19 bases. The CDR3 has 14 residues. The chain uses TRBV28 and TRBJ2-7; D gene ambiguous. The specimen was CD4+ or CD8+ T cells sorted from blood, collected in a trial of the OX40 agonist ivuxolimab. The source is an adult with an advanced solid tumor such as melanoma, head and neck, liver or kidney cancer. The CDR3 DNA is TGTGCCAGCAGGCCGGGCCCCAGAGTATTTGAGCAGTACTTC. This translates into CASRPGPRVFEQYF. Complete variable domain (other parts from reference TRBV28 and TRBJ2-7): DVKVTQSSRYLVKRTGEKVFLECVQDMDHENMFWYRQDPGLGLRLIYFSYDVKMKEKGDIPEGYSVSREKKERFSLILESASTNQTSMYLCASRPGPRVFEQYFGPGTRLTVT.